This TCR beta chain emerged from a study of persistence of HIV-infected CD4 T cells. Study-wide context: Donors were ART-treated; their CMV- and Gag-responding CD4+ T cells were isolated. Study outcomes and limitations: TCR oligoclonality correlated with proviral oligoclonality in the same sorted populations.

Cells were stimulated with overlapping HIV-1 Gag 15-mer peptides. CD40L/CD69 double-negative CD45RO-high memory CD4+ T cells were collected. Before stimulation, PBMCs underwent CD8+ T cell depletion. The CDR3 has 17 amino acids. The J segment lost 4 bases and the V segment lost 5 bases, leaving 10 bases of the junction unmatched. Germline V gene data show CDR1 as SNHLY and CDR2 as FYNNEI. To note about this clone: Antigen: not known.

The immunoSEQ assay was version 4, run in survey mode. Template was genomic DNA at about 9.8 ng/uL, with up to about 1 ug used per sample. TCRdb's copy holds only in-frame clones and misses some; the assay was immunoSEQ multiplex PCR. Found here are about 40,000 clones, around three quarters of them singletons; the top ten hold 14%. The clonotype originates from an adult man with HIV who was CMV-seropositive. This rearrangement joins TRBV2 to TRBJ2-3, with 12 bases fitting TRBD1. This material consisted of CD4+ T cells sorted from PBMCs after approximately 20-hour stimulation, taken from a patient who received antiretroviral therapy. The CDR3 loop reads CASSLSGTGGRADTQYF. DNA of the CDR3: TGTGCCAGCAGTCTCTCCGGGACAGGGGGCCGCGCAGATACGCAGTATTTT. The full variable domain, with the rest looked up from reference TRBV2 and TRBJ2-3, is EPEVTQTPSHQVTQMGQEVILRCVPISNHLYFYWYRQILGQKVEFLVSFYNNEISEKSEIFDDQFSVERPDGSNFTLKIRSTKLEDSAMYFCASSLSGTGGRADTQYFGPGTRLTVL.